Each of the 10 T cell receptor beta chains below was sequenced from the same sample in a study of PD-1 blockade in classical Hodgkin lymphoma. Data came from immunoSEQ multiplex PCR; TCRdb stores just in-frame clones and leaves some out. Counted here are approximately 3,000 clones, 70% occurring once; the ten biggest clones make up over 20%. Time point noted: newly diagnosed, previously untreated cHL patient sample. Magnetic negative selection isolated CD8+ T cells from thawed PBMCs. Material: CD8+ T cells from blood. The receptors were gathered from a human donor with classical Hodgkin lymphoma.

The chain carries TRBV6-4 and TRBJ2-1, with 14 bases identical to TRBD2. CDR1 is MRHNA, CDR2 SNTAGT, per germline. This CDR3 is 14 amino acids long. After removal of 2 bases from V and 9 bases from J, the junction contained 0 bases not matched to a gene. The CDR3 DNA follows: TGTGCCAGCAGTGACGGGACTAGCGGGAGTGAGCAGTTCTTC. It translates to CASSDGTSGSEQFF.

The rearrangement joins TRBV7-8 to TRBJ2-3, with D perhaps TRBD2 (5 bases). Germline V gives CDR1 SGHVS, CDR2 FQNEAQ. Trimming took 4 bases from V and 1 from J, leaving 18 bases between them. The CDR3 extends over 17 amino acids. The CDR3 is CASSSRQLVRGTDTQYF. In DNA, the CDR3 is TGTGCCAGCAGCTCCCGCCAACTAGTTAGAGGCACAGATACGCAGTATTTT.

The chain recombines TRBV27 with TRBJ2-1; 11 bases fit TRBD2. This CDR3 is 15 amino acids long. V lost 5 bases and J lost 8; bases outside the gene matches: 8. In germline, CDR1 is MNHEY, CDR2 SMNVEV (reference sequence). The DNA for the CDR3 is TGTGCCAGCAGTCCCCGGACTAGCGGGCGGGATGAGCAGTTCTTC. Translated, it gives CASSPRTSGRDEQFF.

The chain is built from TRBV10-3 and TRBJ2-1, with D perhaps TRBD1 or TRBD2 (5 bases each). This CDR3 region has 15 residues. V lost 11 bases, J lost 0 bases, and 17 bases lay in between. The germline V gene has CDR1 ENHRY and CDR2 SYGVKD. CDR3 coding DNA: TGTGCCGCCGAGGACCCGGGGACCTCCTACAATGAGCAGTTCTTC. This encodes CAAEDPGTSYNEQFF.

This rearrangement joins TRBV7-2 to TRBJ2-7; D unclear. Germline V gene lookup returns CDR1 SGHTA and CDR2 FQGNSA. The ends were cut back, 2 bases at V and 3 bases at J, with 23 bases in the middle. This CDR3 is built from 18 residues. CDR3 sequence: CASSLSARHTTPNYEQYF. In DNA form, the CDR3 reads TGTGCCAGCAGCTTAAGTGCAAGGCACACTACACCCAACTACGAGCAGTACTTC.

This clone was observed a few times. V usage is TRBV6-4 and J usage is TRBJ2-2, with TRBD2 matching 10 bases. The CDR3 spans 15 residues. CDR1 is MRHNA and CDR2 is SNTAGT in the germline V gene. V lost 3 bases, J lost 4 bases, and 2 bases stayed unmatched. In DNA form, the CDR3 reads TGTGCCAGCAGTGAAATAGCGGGAGGCACCGGGGAGCTGTTTTTT. Amino acids: CASSEIAGGTGELFF.

This clone showed up just a few times. V gene TRBV6-4 combines with J gene TRBJ2-3; 9 positions match TRBD2. The germline V gene has CDR1 MRHNA and CDR2 SNTAGT. The trim removed 4 bases at V and 1 base at J, leaving 0 bases unmatched. This CDR3 region has 14 residues. CDR3 residues: CASSGTSGTDTQYF. The CDR3 DNA is TGTGCCAGCAGTGGGACTAGCGGCACAGATACGCAGTATTTT.

V gene TRBV6-1 combines with J gene TRBJ2-5; D may be TRBD1 (6 bases). Germline loops: CDR1 MNHNS, CDR2 SASEGT. CDR3 length: 13 residues. V was cut by 5 bases and J by 2 bases, with 9 bases left in between. The CDR3 is CASSRTEQETQYF. In DNA form, the CDR3 reads TGTGCCAGCAGTCGGACAGAACAAGAGACCCAGTACTTC.

The genes are TRBV15 and TRBJ2-5; 7 bases match TRBD2. The CDR3 contains 13 residues. Germline CDR1 and CDR2: LNHNV and YYDKDF (reference sequence). The junction had 4 bases not matched to a gene; V was cut back by 5 bases and J by 4 bases. In DNA, the CDR3 is TGTGCCACCAGCGCCTCGGGGGGAGAGACCCAGTACTTC. It encodes CATSASGGETQYF.

This clone was counted a single time. V usage is TRBV6-4 and J usage is TRBJ2-2, with unresolved D. V was shortened by 2 bases and J by 2 bases, with 3 bases between the two germline ends. Germline V lookup: CDR1 MRHNA, CDR2 SNTAGT. The CDR3 is made up of 13 amino acids. DNA for the CDR3: TGTGCCAGCAGTGACAAAAACACCGGGGAGCTGTTTTTT. It encodes CASSDKNTGELFF.